Here is one T cell receptor beta chain with its context. Its antigen is currently unknown. Data came from immunoSEQ multiplex PCR; TCRdb stores just in-frame clones and leaves some out. This table has some 50,000 clones, approximately 78% appearing once. This sample stems from a study of OX40 agonist ivuxolimab in advanced cancers. Study-wide background: Of mixed ages from about 23 to 85 and averaging about 60 years, the group was about 86% male.

The germline CDR1 and CDR2 sequences are SGHNT and YYREEE (reference sequence). J lost 6 bases, V lost 3 bases, and 4 bases had no gene match. CDR3 length: 14 amino acids. Study findings and constraints: More expanded clones were found, on average, in CD8+ than in CD4+ T cells. Blood T cells, both CD4+ and CD8+, expanded clonally by week 6 at 0.1 to 3.0 mg/kg. Low normalized T-cell clonal expansion was additionally recorded for some nonresponders.

This specimen consisted of CD4+ or CD8+ T cells sorted from blood, obtained in a trial of the OX40 agonist ivuxolimab. J is TRBJ1-4 and V is TRBV5-4, with TRBD1 matching over 8 bases. The origin of this receptor is an adult with an advanced solid tumor such as melanoma, head and neck, liver or kidney cancer. CDR3: CASSSDRADEKLFF. The CDR3 DNA is TGTGCCAGCAGCTCGGACAGGGCGGATGAAAAACTGTTTTTT.